This T cell receptor (beta chain) originates from a study of T cells in Graves' hyperthyroidism and ophthalmopathy. Between the trimmed V and J ends, which lost 6 bases and 4 bases, there was a span of 17 bases. Germline CDR1 KGHSH, CDR2 LQKENI. The CDR3 has 15 residues. This clonotype was seen many times. Its antigen is not identified. Study results and limitations: Most clonotypes expanded in thyroid above 0.001 were likewise present in blood.

Lactation, pregnancy, other autoimmune disease or uncontrolled infection excluded patients. Amplified regions were TCR beta CDR3 sequences from RNA transcripts. Carried out on the TCR CDR3, a first-round RT-PCR used the HTBI primer set. TCRdb reprocessed the multiplex PCR reads via MiXCR and lists one record per CDR3 protein. This table holds over 250,000 distinct CDR3 sequences, around 22% found once. This sequence joins TRBV18 and TRBJ2-3; no firm D call. The receptor comes from a man under 40 with Graves' ophthalmopathy. The sequenced sample was blood. CDR3 sequence reads: CASSKQRRNSDTQYF. DNA of the CDR3: TGTGCCAGCTCTAAACAACGGCGGAACTCAGATACGCAGTATTTT.